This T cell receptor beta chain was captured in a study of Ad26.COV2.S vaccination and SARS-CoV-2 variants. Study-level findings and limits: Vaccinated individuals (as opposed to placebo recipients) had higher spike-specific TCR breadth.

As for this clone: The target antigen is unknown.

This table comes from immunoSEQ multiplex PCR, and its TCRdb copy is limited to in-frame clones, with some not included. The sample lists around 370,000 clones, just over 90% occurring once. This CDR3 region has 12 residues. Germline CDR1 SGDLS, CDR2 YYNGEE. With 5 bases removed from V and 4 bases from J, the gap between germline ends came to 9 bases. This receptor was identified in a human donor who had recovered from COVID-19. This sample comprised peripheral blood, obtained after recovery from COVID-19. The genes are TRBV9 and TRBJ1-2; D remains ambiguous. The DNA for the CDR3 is TGTGCCAGCAGAAACATGTCCTATGGCTACACCTTC. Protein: CASRNMSYGYTF. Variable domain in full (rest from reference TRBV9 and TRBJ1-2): DSGVTQTPKHLITATGQRVTLRCSPRSGDLSVYWYQQSLDQGLQFLIQYYNGEERAKGNILERFSAQQFPDLHSELNLSSLELGDSALYFCASRNMSYGYTFGSGTRLTVV.